This entry concerns a single TCR beta chain. What it binds is not known. The CDR3 runs 18 residues. Trimming took 0 bases from V and 0 from J; bases not matched to a gene: 8. The germline V gene has CDR1 LGHNA and CDR2 YNFKEQ. The sample belongs to a study of cytomegalovirus exposure and HLA in healthy donors. Study background: As released early, the data held 70 million to 100 million unique TCRs from HLA-typed donors.

General study results and limits: Roughly uniform depth of sequencing across donors was assumed in presence/absence analyses. It has been reported that TCR beta sequences accurately predicted the HLA-A and HLA-B alleles of most subjects. 150 or so TCR beta chains were listed as cytomegalovirus-associated.

Researchers ran the PCR with 60 Vbeta and 13 Jbeta primers. The assay was immunoSEQ multiplex PCR, and TCRdb's table has in-frame clones only and misses some. Among tens of thousands of clones, around 78% were seen once, and the ten largest hold around 0.63%. V is TRBV4-2 and J is TRBJ2-3, with 8 positions matching TRBD2. The receptor comes from a young man in good health and CMV-seronegative. The sequencing sample was made of PBMCs. CDR3 loop: CASSQDRGGFTSTDTQYF. CDR3 bases: TGTGCCAGCAGCCAAGATCGCGGGGGGTTTACTAGCACAGATACGCAGTATTTT.